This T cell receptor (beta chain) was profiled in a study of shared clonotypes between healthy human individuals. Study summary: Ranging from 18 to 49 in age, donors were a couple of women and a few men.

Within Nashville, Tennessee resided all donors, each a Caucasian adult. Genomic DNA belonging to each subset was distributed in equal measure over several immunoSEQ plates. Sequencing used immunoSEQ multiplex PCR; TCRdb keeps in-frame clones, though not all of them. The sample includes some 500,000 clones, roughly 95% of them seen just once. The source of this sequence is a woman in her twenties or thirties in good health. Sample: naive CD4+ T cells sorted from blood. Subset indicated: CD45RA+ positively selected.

The CDR3 spells CASRGQGQTYEQYF. The DNA of the CDR3 is TGCGCCAGCAGGGGACAGGGGCAAACCTACGAGCAGTACTTC. The chain links TRBV10-2 to TRBJ2-7, with 10 bases lining up with TRBD1. In germline, CDR1 is WSHSY, CDR2 SAAADI. The CDR3 is 14 residues long. Unmatched junction bases numbered 4, after V lost 6 bases and J lost 2 bases.